Below are 7 T cell receptor beta chains sequenced from a single sample in a study of blood T cells in healthy people across ages. The second PCR ran roughly 6 to 11 cycles with a sample-barcoded 5' primer and J-beta primers. One entry per CDR3 protein, called by TCRdb with MiXCR from the 5' RACE reads. The profile shows roughly 2 million distinct CDR3 sequences, around half of them singletons. Sequencing used blood. These receptor sequences come from a woman in her thirties or forties in good health.

As for this clonotype: Mismatch with germline at one junction end may stem from a read error. The chain couples TRBV7-7 to TRBJ2-7; 11 positions match TRBD2. There are 18 residues in the CDR3. The germline V gene encodes CDR1 SSHAT and CDR2 FNYEAQ (reference sequence). CDR3 bases: TGTGCTAGCAGCTTAGGACCCCCTAGCGGGGGGCTACCATACGAGCAGTACTTC. Protein: CASSLGPPSGGLPYEQYF.

A note on this clonotype: At one boundary the junction diverges from the germline segment, which might be a read error. The genes are TRBV11-2 and TRBJ1-2; 7 bases fit TRBD1. The CDR3 is 13 amino acids. Germline V gene sequence: CDR1 SGHAT, CDR2 FQNNGV. The DNA of the CDR3 is TGTGCCAGCAGGTTAGGGGGCCGCGGTGGCTACACCTTC. Its translation is CASRLGGRGGYTF.

The chain carries TRBV5-5 and TRBJ2-1; D gene uncertain. The germline CDR1 and CDR2 sequences are SGHKS and YYEKEE (reference sequence). V lost 4 bases and J lost 15, with 20 bases in between. The CDR3 sequence is 13 residues long. The CDR3 DNA reads TGTGCCAGCAGCCAAAGCCCCTCGGGCGAAGGGTTCTTC. Its translation: CASSQSPSGEGFF.

The chain employs TRBV7-9 and TRBJ2-5; D ambiguous. The CDR3 runs to 13 residues. Between the trimmed V and J ends, which lost 3 bases and 1 base, there was a span of 6 bases. Looked up from germline, CDR1 is SEHNR and CDR2 is FQNEAQ (reference sequence). The CDR3 coding sequence is TGTGCCAGCAGCTTCCTAGTCCAAGAGACCCAGTACTTC. Protein sequence: CASSFLVQETQYF.

The chain couples TRBV6-2 or TRBV6-3 to TRBJ1-2; TRBD1 is a possible D gene (5 bases). Trimming took 4 bases from V and 4 from J, leaving 13 bases between them. CDR3 length: 14 amino acids. CDR1 is MNHEY and CDR2 is SVGEGT in the germline V gene. CDR3 region: CASSFTGLGYGYTF. CDR3 nucleotide sequence: TGTGCCAGCAGTTTTACAGGACTCGGCTATGGCTACACCTTC.

The V gene is TRBV27, the J gene TRBJ1-6; D is unresolved. CDR1 MNHEY and CDR2 SMNVEV come from the germline V gene (reference sequence). Between the trimmed V and J ends, which lost 3 bases and 10 bases, there was a span of 7 bases. CDR3 length equals 12 residues. CDR3 DNA sequence: TGTGCCAGCAGTTTCCCCAGGTCACCCCTCCACTTT. This encodes CASSFPRSPLHF.

This clonotype turned up a few times. This chain connects TRBV4-3 to TRBJ2-1; the D gene is possibly TRBD2 (6 bases). Between the trimmed V and J ends, which lost 0 bases and 5 bases, there was a span of 8 bases. This CDR3 contains 14 residues. Per germline, CDR1 LGHNA and CDR2 YSLEER. The CDR3 sequence: CASSQELANNEQFF. For the CDR3, the DNA is TGCGCCAGCAGCCAAGAGCTAGCGAACAATGAGCAGTTCTTC.